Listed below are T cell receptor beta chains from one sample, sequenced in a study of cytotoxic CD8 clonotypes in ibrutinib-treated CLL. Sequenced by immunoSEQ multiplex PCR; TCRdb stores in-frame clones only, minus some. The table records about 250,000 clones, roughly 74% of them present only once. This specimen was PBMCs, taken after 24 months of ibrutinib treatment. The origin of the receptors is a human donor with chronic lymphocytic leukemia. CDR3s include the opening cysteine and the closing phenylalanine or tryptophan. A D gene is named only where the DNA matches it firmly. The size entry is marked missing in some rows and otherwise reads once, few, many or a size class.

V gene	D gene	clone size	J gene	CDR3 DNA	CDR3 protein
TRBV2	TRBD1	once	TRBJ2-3	TGTGCCAGCAGTGAATTGGGACAGGGGGCAGATACGCAGTATTTT	CASSELGQGADTQYF
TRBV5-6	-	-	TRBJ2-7	TGTGCCAGCAGCAGTAATAGGGCGGTCTACGAGCAGTACTTC	CASSSNRAVYEQYF
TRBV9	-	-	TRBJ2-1	TGTGCCAGCAGCTCCGGAGGGCCTCTTTTCAATGAGCAGTTCTTC	CASSSGGPLFNEQFF
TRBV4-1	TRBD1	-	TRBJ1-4	TGCGCCAGCAGCCTTTCCCTTAGGACAGGGGGCATTGAAAAACTGTTTTTT	CASSLSLRTGGIEKLFF
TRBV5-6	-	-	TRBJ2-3	TGTGCCAGCAGGGGTGAGGGGTCATATAGCACAGATACGCAGTATTTT	CASRGEGSYSTDTQYF
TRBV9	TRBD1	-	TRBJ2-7	TGTGCCAGCAGCGTAGGGGATTCCGACAGGGACGCCCTACAAGGCGAGCAGTACTTC	CASSVGDSDRDALQGEQYF
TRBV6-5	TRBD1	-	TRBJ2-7	TGTGCCAGCAGGCCGGGACAGGGCTACGAGCAGTACTTC	CASRPGQGYEQYF
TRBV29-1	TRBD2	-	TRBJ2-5	TGCAGCGTTGAAAAGCGGGGGTCCCAAGAGACCCAGTACTTC	CSVEKRGSQETQYF
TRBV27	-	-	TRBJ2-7	TGTGCCAGCGCTGGGGGGGGCACGTACGAGCAGTACTTC	CASAGGGTYEQYF
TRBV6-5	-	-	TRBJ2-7	TGTGCCAGCAGTTACTCGACATCGTACGAGCAGTACTTC	CASSYSTSYEQYF
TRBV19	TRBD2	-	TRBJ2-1	TGTGCCAGTAGCTCCAGCGGGAGCCTCGGGAATGAGCAGTTCTTC	CASSSSGSLGNEQFF
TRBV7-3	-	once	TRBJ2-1	TGTGCCAGCAGCTTAATGATTGGAGAGCAGTTCTTC	CASSLMIGEQFF
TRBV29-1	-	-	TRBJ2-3	TGCAGCGTTGAGGACGAAAACACAGATACGCAGTATTTT	CSVEDENTDTQYF
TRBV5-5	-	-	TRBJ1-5	TGTGCCAGCAGCCGGGAATGGGTATTCAATCAGCCCCAGCATTTT	CASSREWVFNQPQHF
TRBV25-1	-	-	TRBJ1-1	TGTGCCAGCAGTCCCACAGGGTACACTGAAGCTTTCTTT	CASSPTGYTEAFF
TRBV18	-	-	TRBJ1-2	TGTGCCAGCTCACCCAGGGAATTTTCGGGCGACTATGGCTACACCTTC	CASSPREFSGDYGYTF
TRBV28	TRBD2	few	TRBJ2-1	TGTGCCAGCAGATTGCGTCGGGGGGTGGGGAACAATGAGCAGTTCTTC	CASRLRRGVGNNEQFF
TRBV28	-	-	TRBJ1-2	TGTGCCAGCAGTGACCAGGGCGCTAACTATGGCTACACCTTC	CASSDQGANYGYTF
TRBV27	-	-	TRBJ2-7	TGTGCCAGCAGACTAGAAAACGAGCAGTACTTC	CASRLENEQYF
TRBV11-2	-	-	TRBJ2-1	TGTGCCAGCAGCTTAGATCTCCCGGAAGCCCATGAGCAGTTCTTC	CASSLDLPEAHEQFF
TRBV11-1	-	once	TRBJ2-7	TGTGCCAGCAGCTACGGAATCCCCTACGAGCAGTACTTC	CASSYGIPYEQYF
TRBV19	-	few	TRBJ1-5	TGTGCCAGTAGTATAGATCTGGGACTCCTGGGGAATCAGCCCCAGCATTTT	CASSIDLGLLGNQPQHF
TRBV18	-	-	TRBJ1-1	TGTGCCAGCTCGTCAGGGGAAGGGAGAACTGAAGCTTTCTTT	CASSSGEGRTEAFF
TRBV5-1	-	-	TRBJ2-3	TGCGCCAGCAGCTTGTCGGGGACAGATACGCAGTATTTT	CASSLSGTDTQYF
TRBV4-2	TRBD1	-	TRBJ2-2	TGTGCCAGCAGCCAGTCTGACAGGGGCGCTAACACCGGGGAGCTGTTTTTT	CASSQSDRGANTGELFF
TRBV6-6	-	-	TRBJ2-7	TGTGCCAGCAGTTACTCCCCTTCTCACGAGCAGTACTTC	CASSYSPSHEQYF
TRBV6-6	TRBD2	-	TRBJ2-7	TGTGCCAGCAGTAGACTAGCGGCCACCTACGAGCAGTACTTC	CASSRLAATYEQYF
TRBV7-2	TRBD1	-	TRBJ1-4	TGTGCCAGCAGCTCCACAGGGGGAGGACTTAATGAAAAACTGTTTTTT	CASSSTGGGLNEKLFF
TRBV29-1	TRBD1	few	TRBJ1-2	TGCAGCGTTGCAGGGGGCCCCCTGGGCTACACCTTC	CSVAGGPLGYTF
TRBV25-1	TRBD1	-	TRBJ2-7	TGTGCCAGCAGTGGCCTCTCCACCGGGACAGGGGCCTACGAGCAGTACTTC	CASSGLSTGTGAYEQYF
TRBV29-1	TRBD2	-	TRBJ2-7	TGCAGCGTTGTGAGGCTAGCGGGCGGGACCTACGAGCAGTACTTC	CSVVRLAGGTYEQYF
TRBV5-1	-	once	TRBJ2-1	TGCGCCAGCAGCTTCGAAGGGGTGGTTGAGCAGTTCTTC	CASSFEGVVEQFF
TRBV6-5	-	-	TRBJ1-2	TGTGCCAGCAGCAGGGGTAACTATGGCTACACCTTC	CASSRGNYGYTF
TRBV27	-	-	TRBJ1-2	TGTGCCAGCAGTTACGGCTACCCCCTGGATGGCTACACCTTC	CASSYGYPLDGYTF
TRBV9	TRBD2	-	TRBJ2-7	TGTGCCAGCAGCGAGGGAGCGGGAGCCCTCTACGAGCAGTACTTC	CASSEGAGALYEQYF
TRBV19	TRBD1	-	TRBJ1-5	TGTGCCAGTAGTCTCCTGACAGGGAGGCAGCCCCAGCATTTT	CASSLLTGRQPQHF
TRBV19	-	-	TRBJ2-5	TGTGCCAGTAGTATAGGTGGAGCGGGCTACCAAGAGACCCAGTACTTC	CASSIGGAGYQETQYF
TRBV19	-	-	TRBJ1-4	TGTGCCAGTAGTAACATACGGACATTTGGTGATGAAAAACTGTTTTTT	CASSNIRTFGDEKLFF
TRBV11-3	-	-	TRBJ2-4	TGTGCCAGCAGCTTGACGGGAGATAACATTCAGTACTTC	CASSLTGDNIQYF
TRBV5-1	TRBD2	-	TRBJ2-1	TGCGCCAGCAGACCCCGGGTAGCGGGAGAGTTAATCAATGAGCAGTTCTTC	CASRPRVAGELINEQFF
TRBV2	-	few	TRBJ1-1	TGTGCCAGCAGTGTGCAGGCCTTGGAGACTGAAGCTTTCTTT	CASSVQALETEAFF
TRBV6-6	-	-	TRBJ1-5	TGTGCCAGCAGTTTGGGGGGCGCGGGCGATCAGCCCCAGCATTTT	CASSLGGAGDQPQHF
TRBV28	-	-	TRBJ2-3	TGTGCCAGCAGTTACCCGCGGGGCCGCACAGATACGCAGTATTTT	CASSYPRGRTDTQYF
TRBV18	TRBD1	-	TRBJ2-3	TGTGCCAGCTCACCATGGGGACAGGGCACAGATACGCAGTATTTT	CASSPWGQGTDTQYF
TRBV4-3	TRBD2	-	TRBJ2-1	TGCGCCAGCAGCCCTGGACTAGCGGGAGGTGGGGCCAATGAGCAGTTCTTC	CASSPGLAGGGANEQFF
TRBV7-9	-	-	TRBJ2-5	TGTGCCAGCAGCTCAGTCATCGGACAAGAGACCCAGTACTTC	CASSSVIGQETQYF
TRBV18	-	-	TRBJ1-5	TGTGCCAGCTCACCAAACGGATATAGCAATCAGCCCCAGCATTTT	CASSPNGYSNQPQHF
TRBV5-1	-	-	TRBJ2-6	TGCGCCAGCAGCCCTTTTCAGGGAGGTAGGGCCAACGTCCTGACTTTC	CASSPFQGGRANVLTF
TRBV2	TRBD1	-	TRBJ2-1	TGTGCCACTCACCGGGACAGAGAGAATGAGCAGTTCTTC	CATHRDRENEQFF
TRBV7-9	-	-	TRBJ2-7	TGTGCCAGCAGCTTTTCAGGGCGCCGCTACGAGCAGTACTTC	CASSFSGRRYEQYF
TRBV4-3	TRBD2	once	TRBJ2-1	TGCGCCAGCAGCCCTTCTAGGGGCGGCGGGAGTTTGGATGAGCAGTTCTTC	CASSPSRGGGSLDEQFF
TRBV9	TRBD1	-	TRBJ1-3	TGTGCCAGCGGGACAGGAGTCTCTGGAAACACCATATATTTT	CASGTGVSGNTIYF
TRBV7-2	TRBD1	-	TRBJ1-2	TGTGCCAGCAAGACAGGGGGGTTCGACTATGGCTACACCTTC	CASKTGGFDYGYTF
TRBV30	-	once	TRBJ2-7	TGTGCCTGGAGTGGGACTCACTACGAGCAGTACTTC	CAWSGTHYEQYF
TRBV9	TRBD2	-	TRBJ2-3	TGTGCCAGCAGCGTTTCCGAGACTAGCGGGAGGATAGATACGCAGTATTTT	CASSVSETSGRIDTQYF
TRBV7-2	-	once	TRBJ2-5	TGTGCCAGCAGCTCTTACGCAAAGACCCAAGAGACCCAGTACTTC	CASSSYAKTQETQYF
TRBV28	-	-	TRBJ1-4	TGTGCCAGCAGGCGACCGGGAACGACTAATGAAAAACTGTTTTTT	CASRRPGTTNEKLFF
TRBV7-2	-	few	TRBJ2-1	TGTGCCAGCAGCTCTACTGGGAAATTCACGGATGAGCAGTTCTTC	CASSSTGKFTDEQFF
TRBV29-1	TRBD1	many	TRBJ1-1	TGCAGCGTCCGGTCAGAGACAGGGTACACTGAAGCTTTCTTT	CSVRSETGYTEAFF
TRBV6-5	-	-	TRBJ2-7	TGTGCCAGCAGTTACTCGAAGAACAGCTACGAGCAGTACTTC	CASSYSKNSYEQYF